The clone carrying this T cell receptor beta chain was counted between two and nine times. CDR1 and CDR2 (germline): MNHEY, SVGAGI. J was trimmed by 6 bases and V by 6 bases; bases with no gene match: 5. The CDR3 covers 15 residues. Spike-ins of synthetic TCR analog templates went into each PCR. The data were produced by immunoSEQ multiplex PCR, yet TCRdb's version contains in-frame clones alone and is incomplete. The table has just under 45,000 clones, more than 75% seen once. The source of the sample is a study of PD-L1 blockade in urothelial cancer. Study at large: Atezolizumab 1,200 mg was given intravenously every 3 weeks, starting 2014. A median of roughly 150,000 T cells was found in the blood samples. The patients had undergone anywhere from 0 to 3 prior chemotherapy regimens.

This specimen consisted of PBMCs, obtained around atezolizumab (anti-PD-L1) treatment. The TCR originated in a woman aged 55-69 years with urothelial cancer. V usage is TRBV6-5 and J usage is TRBJ1-6; 10 bases map to TRBD1. CDR3 amino acids: CASSARDRGNSPLHF. The CDR3 DNA sequence: TGTGCCAGCAGCGCCCGGGACAGGGGTAATTCACCCCTCCACTTT.